The 29 T cell receptor beta chains below were found in one sample sequenced in a study of control samples from healthy donors and cancer patients. The method was immunoSEQ multiplex PCR; TCRdb's version includes in-frame clones alone and lacks a portion of them. The table includes about 160,000 clones, 80% to 95% detected once. The sample was blood. These receptors originate from a woman in her twenties or thirties in good health.

This chain joins TRBV19 and TRBJ2-1; D may match TRBD1 or TRBD2 (5 bases each). The CDR3 is made up of 16 amino acids. Trimming removed 6 bases at V and 1 base at J, with 16 bases between. Germline lookup yields CDR1 LNHDA and CDR2 SQIVND (reference sequence). CDR3 region: CASSGPRDGSYNEQFF. CDR3 nucleotides: TGTGCCAGTAGCGGCCCCCGGGACGGGTCCTACAATGAGCAGTTCTTC.

CDR3 DNA: TGTGCCAGCAGTTTCACCTGGGACTCGAGCTCCTACGAGCAGTACTTC. This encodes CASSFTWDSSSYEQYF. The chain carries TRBV28 and TRBJ2-7; possibly TRBD2 for D (6 bases). The germline V gene has CDR1 MDHEN and CDR2 SYDVKM. This CDR3 is 16 amino acids long. Trimming removed 3 bases from V and 0 bases from J, with 15 bases in between. Together with reference TRBV28 and TRBJ2-7, the CDR3 gives the full variable domain: DVKVTQSSRYLVKRTGEKVFLECVQDMDHENMFWYRQDPGLGLRLIYFSYDVKMKEKGDIPEGYSVSREKKERFSLILESASTNQTSMYLCASSFTWDSSSYEQYFGPGTRLTVT.

The rearrangement links TRBV6-5 to TRBJ2-2; D remains ambiguous. Germline lookup yields CDR1 MNHEY and CDR2 SVGAGI. V was trimmed by 0 bases and J by 7 bases, leaving 12 bases between them. The CDR3 has 15 amino acids. The CDR3 here is CASSYSVAWGGELFF. The CDR3 DNA reads as TGTGCCAGCAGTTACTCGGTAGCCTGGGGCGGGGAGCTGTTTTTT.

The chain recombines TRBV11-1 with TRBJ2-7; 7 bases fit TRBD2. With V trimmed by 5 bases and J by 12 bases, 16 bases remained unmatched. The CDR3 sequence is 14 residues long. Germline CDR1 and CDR2: SGHAT and FQDESV (reference sequence). In DNA form, the CDR3 reads TGTGCCAGCAGCCCCCGGGCAGCGGGAAGCCTCCCGTACTTC. It yields the protein CASSPRAAGSLPYF. Using reference TRBV11-1 and TRBJ2-7 for the parts outside the CDR3, the full variable domain is EAEVAQSPRYKITEKSQAVAFWCDPISGHATLYWYRQILGQGPELLVQFQDESVVDDSQLPKDRFSAERLKGVDSTLKIQPAELGDSAMYLCASSPRAAGSLPYFGPGTRLTVT.

The chain joins TRBV18 to TRBJ2-1; TRBD1 matches 7 bases. The V segment lost 2 bases and the J segment 7 bases; nucleotides outside the gene matches: 5. The germline gives CDR1 KGHSH, CDR2 LQKENI. The CDR3 extends over 14 amino acids. CDR3 coding DNA: TGTGCCAGCTCACCAGACAAGGGGGCGAATGAGCAGTTCTTC. Translation gives CASSPDKGANEQFF.

The rearrangement joins TRBV4-3 to TRBJ2-7; D call uncertain. The V gene lost 4 bases and the J gene lost 0 bases, with 16 bases spanning the gap. Germline-derived CDR1 and CDR2 are LGHNA and YSLEER. The CDR3 runs to 16 residues. The CDR3 loop reads CASSPFLAQSSYEQYF. CDR3 bases: TGCGCCAGCAGCCCGTTCCTTGCGCAAAGCTCCTACGAGCAGTACTTC.

This sequence joins TRBV6-4 and TRBJ1-6, with TRBD1 as a possible D gene (5 bases). This CDR3 is built from 14 residues. From germline, CDR1 is MRHNA and CDR2 SNTAGT. The V gene lost 4 bases and the J gene lost 9 bases, with 13 bases spanning the gap. The CDR3 here is CASSAAGDGSPLHF. In DNA, the CDR3 is TGTGCCAGCAGTGCTGCGGGGGATGGTTCACCCCTCCACTTT.

V is TRBV3-1 (or the pseudogene TRBV3-2) and J is TRBJ2-7; TRBD2 agrees at 13 bases. The CDR3 length is 17 residues. Germline V gene lookup returns CDR1 LGHDT and CDR2 YNNKEL (reference sequence). V lost 5 bases to trimming and J lost 6 bases; unmatched junction nucleotides: 13. In DNA, the CDR3 is TGTGCCAGCAGCAAAGGCACTAGCGGGAGGGCCCCGCCCGAGCAGTACTTC. It encodes CASSKGTSGRAPPEQYF.

This clone was seen just once. V and J are TRBV18 and TRBJ2-5; D gene ambiguous. The germline V gene has CDR1 KGHSH and CDR2 LQKENI. The CDR3 has 13 amino acids. V lost 3 bases and J 1 base, leaving 6 bases between the germline ends. The CDR3 here is CASSPPSQETQYF. The CDR3 coding sequence is TGTGCCAGCTCACCCCCCTCCCAAGAGACCCAGTACTTC. Complete variable domain (other parts from reference TRBV18 and TRBJ2-5): NAGVMQNPRHLVRRRGQEARLRCSPMKGHSHVYWYRQLPEEGLKFMVYLQKENIIDESGMPKERFSAEFPKEGPSILRIQQVVRGDSAAYFCASSPPSQETQYFGPGTRLLVL.

This sequence joins TRBV27 and TRBJ1-5, with a tentative D call TRBD1 (6 bases). Germline V gene data show CDR1 as MNHEY and CDR2 as SMNVEV (reference sequence). The CDR3 contains 16 residues. The V end was cut by 6 bases, the J end by 4 bases, with 19 bases between. CDR3: CASSPLGGGLNQPQHF. The CDR3 DNA sequence: TGTGCCAGCAGCCCTCTTGGAGGGGGGCTTAATCAGCCCCAGCATTTT.

The chain combines TRBV7-2 with TRBJ1-1, with D unresolved. Germline lookup yields CDR1 SGHTA and CDR2 FQGNSA. There are 14 residues in the CDR3. Deletions cut 3 bases from V and 4 bases from J, with 12 bases between. CDR3 in amino acids: CASSFFARGTEAFF. CDR3 DNA: TGTGCCAGCAGCTTTTTTGCCCGGGGCACTGAAGCTTTCTTT. The complete variable domain, with remaining parts taken from reference TRBV7-2 and TRBJ1-1, reads GAGVSQSPSNKVTEKGKDVELRCDPISGHTALYWYRQSLGQGLEFLIYFQGNSAPDKSGLPSDRFSAERTGGSVSTLTIQRTQQEDSAVYLCASSFFARGTEAFFGQGTRLTVV.

The chain carries TRBV29-1 and TRBJ2-3, with TRBD1 as a possible D gene (6 bases). This CDR3 is built from 14 residues. CDR1 is SQVTM, CDR2 ANQGSEA, per germline. Trimming stripped 4 bases from V and 4 bases from J, with 15 bases between. CDR3 bases: TGCAGCGTTGGGGCAGGGGAGTTGGCAGATACGCAGTATTTT. As protein: CSVGAGELADTQYF.

This clone was detected only once. The genes are TRBV7-9 and TRBJ2-7, with a tentative D call TRBD1 (6 bases). Germline V lookup: CDR1 SEHNR, CDR2 FQNEAQ (reference sequence). Trimming removed 5 bases at V and 2 bases at J, with 16 bases between. This CDR3 region has 15 residues. CDR3 in amino acids: CASSRRGGSPYEQYF. In DNA, the CDR3 is TGTGCCAGCAGCCGCAGGGGTGGGAGCCCCTACGAGCAGTACTTC.

This chain's CDR3 is CASRLRAWEEQYF. The CDR3 DNA reads as TGTGCCAGCAGACTAAGGGCCTGGGAGGAGCAGTACTTC. The chain recombines TRBV11-2 with TRBJ2-7; D possibly corresponds to TRBD2 (5 bases). Trimming pared 6 bases from V and 7 bases from J, leaving 16 bases between. CDR3 length: 13 amino acids. Per the germline V gene, CDR1 is SGHAT and CDR2 is FQNNGV.

The chain carries TRBV10-2 and TRBJ2-5; TRBD2 matches 7 bases. CDR1 and CDR2 from the germline V gene are WSHSY and SAAADI. The ends lost 5 bases at V and 2 bases at J; junction bases unmatched: 2. CDR3 size: 13 residues. The CDR3 protein is CASSREVQETQYF. The CDR3 coding sequence is TGCGCCAGCAGTCGGGAGGTTCAAGAGACCCAGTACTTC.

The genes are TRBV6-5 and TRBJ1-6; D is undetermined. Between the trimmed V and J ends, which lost 4 bases and 5 bases, there was a span of 9 bases. In germline, CDR1 is MNHEY, CDR2 SVGAGI. There are 14 residues in the CDR3. CDR3 region: CASSSRGNNSPLHF. CDR3 coding DNA: TGTGCCAGCAGTTCCAGAGGCAATAATTCACCCCTCCACTTT.

The V call is TRBV29-1, the J call TRBJ2-1; D might be TRBD2 (5 bases). This CDR3 comprises 13 residues. The germline CDR1 and CDR2 sequences are SQVTM and ANQGSEA. Trimming cost V 0 bases and J 10 bases, with 13 bases left between them. CDR3 in DNA: TGCAGCGTTGAAGATCTAGCATTAAGGGAGCAGTTCTTC. It encodes CSVEDLALREQFF.

This chain joins TRBV19 and TRBJ2-7, with 10 bases fitting TRBD2. Germline CDR1 LNHDA, CDR2 SQIVND (reference sequence). The CDR3 sequence is 16 residues long. Trimming removed 6 bases from V and 3 bases from J; junction bases left unmatched: 11. The CDR3 here is CASRGSWTSGDYEQYF. The CDR3 bases are TGTGCCAGTAGGGGATCTTGGACTAGCGGAGACTACGAGCAGTACTTC.

The chain employs TRBV19 and TRBJ1-3; D is possibly TRBD1 (5 bases). The germline V gene has CDR1 LNHDA and CDR2 SQIVND (reference sequence). V lost 5 bases to trimming and J lost 0 bases, with 8 bases between them. There are 14 residues in the CDR3. CDR3 DNA sequence: TGTGCCAGTAGTGAGGGGTACTCTGGAAACACCATATATTTT. Protein sequence: CASSEGYSGNTIYF.

The gene calls are TRBV14 and TRBJ2-1; the match to TRBD2 covers 9 bases. The CDR3 has 18 amino acids. Germline V gene sequence: CDR1 SGHDN, CDR2 FVKESK. Germline trimming cut 2 bases from V and 5 bases from J; bases unmatched to any gene: 13. In DNA, the CDR3 is TGTGCCAGCAGCCAACAGGATAGCGGGAGTTGGTTAAACAATGAGCAGTTCTTC. Its translation is CASSQQDSGSWLNNEQFF.

The chain uses TRBV19 and TRBJ1-5; D unresolved. Germline V gene data show CDR1 as LNHDA and CDR2 as SQIVND (reference sequence). V was cut by 5 bases and J by 2 bases, with 13 bases left in between. The CDR3 totals 15 residues. The CDR3 is CASSDVRWGNQPQHF. The CDR3 DNA reads as TGTGCCAGTAGTGATGTACGGTGGGGCAATCAGCCCCAGCATTTT.

The genes are TRBV9 and TRBJ2-2, with D perhaps matching TRBD2 (5 bases). Trimming took off 4 bases at V and 1 base at J, with 14 bases between the two ends. The CDR3 length is 16 residues. Germline V gives CDR1 SGDLS, CDR2 YYNGEE. CDR3 sequence: CASSSTIEGNTGELFF. The CDR3 region has the DNA TGTGCCAGCAGCTCTACGATCGAGGGGAACACCGGGGAGCTGTTTTTT.

The V gene is TRBV28, the J gene TRBJ2-4, with D maybe TRBD2 (5 bases). The CDR3 runs 16 residues. The V gene lost 3 bases and the J gene lost 0 bases, with 12 bases spanning the gap. Per germline, CDR1 MDHEN and CDR2 SYDVKM. The CDR3 nucleotides are TGTGCCAGCAGTTTGTGGTTAGGACTAGCCAAAAACATTCAGTACTTC. Its protein is CASSLWLGLAKNIQYF.

In this sample, this clone turned up once. The rearrangement links TRBV4-2 to TRBJ2-7, with 10 bases matching TRBD1. CDR3 length equals 15 residues. Germline CDR1 LGHNA, CDR2 YNFKEQ. With V trimmed by 0 bases and J by 3 bases, 2 bases remained unmatched. Written as DNA, the CDR3 is TGTGCCAGCAGCCAAGATTGGACAGGGGGCTACGAGCAGTACTTC. This sequence encodes CASSQDWTGGYEQYF.

The chain uses TRBV6-1 and TRBJ1-2, with D unclear. From germline, CDR1 is MNHNS and CDR2 SASEGT. The CDR3 runs 14 residues. V was shortened by 1 base and J by 4 bases, with 10 bases between the two germline ends. The CDR3: CASSEESGIYGYTF. In DNA, the CDR3 is TGTGCCAGCAGTGAAGAATCTGGGATCTATGGCTACACCTTC.

The V call is TRBV28, the J call TRBJ2-2, with D unclear. The germline V gene encodes CDR1 MDHEN and CDR2 SYDVKM. The CDR3 has 14 amino acids. Trimming cost V 6 bases and J 2 bases, with 10 bases left between them. Here the CDR3 reads CASREGPNTGELFF. CDR3 DNA: TGTGCCAGCAGGGAAGGACCCAACACCGGGGAGCTGTTTTTT.

This chain connects TRBV5-4 to TRBJ2-5, with 7 bases lining up with TRBD1. V lost 3 bases, J lost 3 bases, and 2 bases stayed unmatched. Per germline, CDR1 SGHNT and CDR2 YYREEE (reference sequence). The CDR3 has 13 residues. CDR3 coding DNA: TGTGCCAGCAGCTCGGGACAGAAAGAGACCCAGTACTTC. Its protein is CASSSGQKETQYF.

V and J are TRBV6-5 and TRBJ2-5, with 14 bases that match TRBD2. After removal of 6 bases from V and 1 base from J, the junction contained 4 bases not matched to a gene. There are 16 residues in the CDR3. Germline-derived CDR1 and CDR2 are MNHEY and SVGAGI. DNA for the CDR3: TGTGCCAGCAGCTACGGGACTAGCGGGAGCCAAGAGACCCAGTACTTC. Protein product: CASSYGTSGSQETQYF.

This chain uses TRBV5-1 with TRBJ2-3; no reliable D call. The CDR3 covers 16 residues. Germline V gene lookup returns CDR1 SGHRS and CDR2 YFSETQ. Trimming took 1 base from V and 3 from J, leaving 15 bases between them. CDR3 in DNA: TGCGCCAGCAGCTTGATTGTAGAGCCCCAAACAGATACGCAGTATTTT. As protein: CASSLIVEPQTDTQYF.